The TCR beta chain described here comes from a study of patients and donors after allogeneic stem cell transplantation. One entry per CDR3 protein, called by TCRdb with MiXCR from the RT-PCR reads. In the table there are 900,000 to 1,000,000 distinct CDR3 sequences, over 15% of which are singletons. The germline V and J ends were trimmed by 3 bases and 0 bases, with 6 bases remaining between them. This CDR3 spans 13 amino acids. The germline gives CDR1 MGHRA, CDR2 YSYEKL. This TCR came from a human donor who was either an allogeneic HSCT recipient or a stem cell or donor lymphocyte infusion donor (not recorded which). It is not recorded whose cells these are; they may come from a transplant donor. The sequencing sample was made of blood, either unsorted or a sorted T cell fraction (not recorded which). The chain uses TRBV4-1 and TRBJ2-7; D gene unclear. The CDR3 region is CASSHRNSYEQYF. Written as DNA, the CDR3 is TGCGCCAGCAGCCATCGAAACTCCTACGAGCAGTACTTC.